The clone carrying this T cell receptor (beta chain) showed up many times. Antigen specificity is unknown. This entry belongs to a study of early T cells in non-severe SARS-CoV-2 infection. About the study: Sequenced material consisted of bulk RNA (from unsorted whole blood), and chains were unpaired. Study observations and caveats: Matching results from VDJdb favored anti-spike CD8 responses, leaving private and CD4 specificities undetected.

Each single cDNA molecule received a unique molecular identifier. MiXCR, applied by TCRdb to the 5' RACE reads, yields one record per CDR3 protein. Counted here are fewer than 85,000 distinct CDR3 sequences, about 16% occurring once; the ten biggest clones make up approximately 12%. This CDR3 has 14 amino acids. Trimming shortened V by 2 bases and J by 4 bases, and 8 bases separated the two germline ends. Germline values: CDR1 SEHNR, CDR2 FQNEAQ (reference sequence). The chain links TRBV7-9 to TRBJ1-4; possible D gene TRBD1, 5 bases. This sequence was found in an adult who was a healthcare worker with PCR-confirmed SARS-CoV-2 infection or an uninfected control (not recorded which). The specimen was whole blood. For the CDR3, the DNA is TGTGCCAGCAGCTTATACGGGGGTAATGAAAAACTGTTTTTT. Protein sequence: CASSLYGGNEKLFF.